This T cell receptor (beta chain) came from a study of blood T cells in healthy people across ages. This CDR3 spans 13 amino acids. CDR1 is SGHTA, CDR2 FQGNSA, per germline. PCR was performed a second time for about 7 to 11 cycles using a sample-barcoded 5' primer and a J-beta primer mix. TCRdb recomputed calls from the 5' RACE reads with MiXCR, one row per CDR3 protein. Seen here are approximately 730,000 distinct CDR3 sequences, approximately 43% observed once, and the top ten hold 20% to 25%. Per-sample yields of isolated PBMCs were at least 6 million. Study conclusions and caveats: Whereas aged donors had fewer naive CD4+ cells, long-lived donors had more of them and higher diversity.

Comments on this clonotype: The target antigen is unknown.

Sequenced material: blood. The chain has TRBV7-2 and TRBJ2-7; D possibly matches TRBD1 or TRBD2 (5 bases each). The J call may be in error: the DNA end matches TRBJ2-5 better. The receptor comes from a woman aged 55-69 years in good health. This CDR3 reads CADGEGTLETQYF. DNA for the CDR3: TGTGCCGACGGGGAAGGGACCCTGGAGACCCAGTACTTC.